These 12 T cell receptor beta chains originate from one sample sequenced in a study of blood T cell repertoires in COVID-19. Some clones are missing from TCRdb's copy, which holds only in-frame ones; the method was immunoSEQ multiplex PCR. The table has some 95,000 clones, 60% to 85% seen once; the top ten hold 7.5% to 9.5%. The sample was peripheral blood. These receptors all come from a man aged 45-60 years who had recovered from COVID-19.

The rearrangement uses TRBV9 and TRBJ2-7; possibly TRBD1 for D (5 bases). The CDR3 is 13 residues long. The germline V and J ends were trimmed by 4 bases and 12 bases, with 20 bases remaining between them. Germline CDR1 SGDLS, CDR2 YYNGEE. CDR3 DNA: TGTGCCAGCAGCCCCCCTTCAAGACGACAGTTGTACTTC. Its protein is CASSPPSRRQLYF.

This clone was detected only once. This sequence joins TRBV6-5 and TRBJ1-2; D remains ambiguous. The V end was cut by 6 bases, the J end by 2 bases, with 16 bases between. Germline V gene lookup returns CDR1 MNHEY and CDR2 SVGAGI. There are 15 residues in the CDR3. The CDR3 DNA is TGTGCCAGCAGCCCGCGCAATACAGAGAACTATGGCTACACCTTC. This encodes CASSPRNTENYGYTF.

The CDR3 DNA reads as TGTGCCAGCAGCCGACAGGGGGGACCGGCTTTCTTT. Translating it yields CASSRQGGPAFF. This chain uses TRBV3-1 (or the pseudogene TRBV3-2) with TRBJ1-1; 9 bases fit TRBD1. CDR1 is LGHDT, CDR2 YNNKEL, per germline (reference sequence). V gave up 4 bases and J gave up 11 bases; unmatched junction bases: 5. The CDR3 contains 12 residues.

V and J are TRBV7-6 and TRBJ2-7, with 9 nucleotides matching TRBD1. V lost 5 bases to trimming and J lost 5 bases; unmatched junction nucleotides: 1. CDR1 and CDR2 (germline): SGHVS, FNYEAQ. This CDR3 spans 12 amino acids. The CDR3 DNA reads TGTGCCAGCAGCGGGACAGGGAACGAGCAGTACTTC. Its protein is CASSGTGNEQYF.

Written as DNA, the CDR3 is TGTGCCAGCAGCTTGGGGGCTCCGAATCAGCCCCAGCATTTT. The encoded protein is CASSLGAPNQPQHF. The chain links TRBV7-2 to TRBJ1-5; D is perhaps TRBD1 (6 bases). The CDR3 has 14 residues. V gave up 3 bases and J gave up 4 bases, with 10 bases separating them. Germline V gives CDR1 SGHTA, CDR2 FQGNSA.

The chain couples TRBV5-1 to TRBJ2-5, with 11 bases identical to TRBD1. This CDR3 has 14 residues. Losses at the gene ends were 5 bases for V and 4 bases for J; bases not matched to a gene: 4. Germline CDR1 is SGHRS and CDR2 is YFSETQ. CDR3 DNA sequence: TGCGCCAGCAGTCCGGACAGGGGGCTAGAGACCCAGTACTTC. Encoded protein: CASSPDRGLETQYF.

V and J are TRBV12-3 or TRBV12-4 and TRBJ2-1; weak D call: TRBD2 (6 bases). The CDR3 is 13 residues long. Trimming removed 5 bases from V and 7 bases from J, with 12 bases in between. For the CDR3, the DNA is TGTGCCAGCAGTCATATGCGGGAAAATGAGCAGTTCTTC. Encoded protein: CASSHMRENEQFF.

V gene TRBV5-1 combines with J gene TRBJ2-2, with 7 positions matching TRBD2. Germline trimming cut 2 bases from V and 5 bases from J; bases unmatched to any gene: 6. This CDR3 has 15 residues. Germline CDR1 and CDR2: SGHRS and YFSETQ. In DNA form, the CDR3 reads TGCGCCAGCAGCTTCCCAGGGAGGGTTACCGGGGAGCTGTTTTTT. Translation gives CASSFPGRVTGELFF.

V is TRBV7-9 and J is TRBJ1-3, with 9 positions matching TRBD1. This CDR3 region has 14 residues. The ends lost 5 bases at V and 2 bases at J; junction bases unmatched: 1. Germline values: CDR1 SEHNR, CDR2 FQNEAQ (reference sequence). The CDR3 nucleotides are TGTGCCAGCAGCAGACAGGGGGCTGGAAACACCATATATTTT. This codes for CASSRQGAGNTIYF.

The genes are TRBV11-3 and TRBJ1-1; D remains ambiguous. V lost 4 bases and J lost 11, with 14 bases in between. Germline values: CDR1 SGHNT, CDR2 YENEEA. The CDR3 contains 12 residues. CDR3 protein: CASSSLGGPAFF. CDR3 coding DNA: TGTGCCAGCAGCTCTCTTGGCGGGCCTGCTTTCTTT.

The CDR3 loop is CASSRIGNTEAFF. The CDR3 bases are TGTGCCAGCTCGCGGATAGGCAACACTGAAGCTTTCTTT. This rearrangement joins TRBV18 to TRBJ1-1; D ambiguous. This CDR3 region has 13 residues. CDR1 KGHSH and CDR2 LQKENI come from the germline V gene. Trimming shortened V by 6 bases and J by 2 bases, and 10 bases separated the two germline ends.

The rearrangement joins TRBV27 to TRBJ2-7; TRBD1 aligns across 7 bases. The CDR3 sequence is 18 residues long. Germline loops: CDR1 MNHEY, CDR2 SMNVEV (reference sequence). The V gene end was trimmed by 3 bases and the J gene end by 6 bases; junction bases not matched to a gene: 20. Here the CDR3 DNA reads TGTGCCAGCAGTTTCCTTCAAGGGGGCCGCCTTACGCCGCGCGAGCAGTACTTC. Translating gives CASSFLQGGRLTPREQYF.